This TCR beta chain was sequenced during a study of control samples from healthy donors and cancer patients. Repertoires were generated with immunoSEQ multiplex PCR, while TCRdb's copy carries only in-frame clones and drops some. Among roughly 130,000 clones listed, 70% to 90% were seen once. The CDR3 covers 14 residues. Unmatched junction bases numbered 3, after V lost 2 bases and J lost 2 bases. Germline loops: CDR1 WNHNN, CDR2 SYGVQD (reference sequence). This clonotype was obtained from a man in his forties or fifties in good health. V is TRBV10-1 and J is TRBJ2-7, with 7 bases fitting TRBD2. The sequencing input was blood. CDR3 region: CASSEGRGAYEQYF. In DNA, the CDR3 is TGCGCCAGCAGTGAGGGACGGGGGGCCTACGAGCAGTACTTC.